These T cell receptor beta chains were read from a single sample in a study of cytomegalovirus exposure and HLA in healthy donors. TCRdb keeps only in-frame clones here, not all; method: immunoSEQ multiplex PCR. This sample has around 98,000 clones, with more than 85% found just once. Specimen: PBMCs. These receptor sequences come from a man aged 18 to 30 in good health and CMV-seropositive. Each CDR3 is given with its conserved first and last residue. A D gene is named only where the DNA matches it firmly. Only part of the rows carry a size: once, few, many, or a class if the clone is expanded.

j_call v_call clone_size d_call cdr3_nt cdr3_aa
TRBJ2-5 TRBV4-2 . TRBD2 TGTGCCAGCCGGACAGGTACTAGCGGGGAAGAGACCCAGTACTTC CASRTGTSGEETQYF
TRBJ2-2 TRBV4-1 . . TGCGCCAGCGGGGGACTTGTCCCCGGGGAGCTGTTTTTT CASGGLVPGELFF
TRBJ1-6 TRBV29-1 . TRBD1 TGCAGCGTGGGACAGGGGCCTAATTCACCCCTCCACTTT CSVGQGPNSPLHF
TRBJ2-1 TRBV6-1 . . TGTGCCAGCAGTGAAGGGGCTAGTGGGAGGATTGACAATGAGCAGTTCTTC CASSEGASGRIDNEQFF
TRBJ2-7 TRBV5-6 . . TGTGCCAGCAGCTTGTTCGAAACAAACTACGAGCAGTACTTC CASSLFETNYEQYF
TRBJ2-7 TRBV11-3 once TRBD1 TGTGCCAGCAGCTTAAGAGGGAACAGGGGCGAGCAGTACTTC CASSLRGNRGEQYF
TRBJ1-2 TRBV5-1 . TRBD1 TGCGCCAGCAGCTCAGACGGACAGGGGAACTATGGCTACACCTTC CASSSDGQGNYGYTF
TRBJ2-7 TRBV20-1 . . TGCAGTGCCGGGACTGATTACGAGCAGTACTTC CSAGTDYEQYF
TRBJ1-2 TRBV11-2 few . TGTGCCAGCAGCTTAGGGGGCCGGTCTGGTGGGTATGGCTACACCTTC CASSLGGRSGGYGYTF
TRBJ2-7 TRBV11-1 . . TGTGCCAGCAGCTTTTTTCAGGGGACCTACGAGCAGTACTTC CASSFFQGTYEQYF
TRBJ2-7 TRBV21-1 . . TGTGCCAGCAGCACATCGGCTCGGGGTACCACCTACGAGCAGTACTTC CASSTSARGTTYEQYF
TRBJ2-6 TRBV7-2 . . TGTGCCAGCAGCTTAGCGTATTTCTCTTCAGGGGAAGTTCCTGGGGCCAACGTCCTGACTTTC CASSLAYFSSGEVPGANVLTF
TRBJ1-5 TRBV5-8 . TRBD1 TGTGCCAGCAGCTCCCGCGGACAGGGAGGTCAGCCCCAGCATTTT CASSSRGQGGQPQHF
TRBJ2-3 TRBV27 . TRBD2 TGTGCCAGCAGGGGACTAGCTAGGACAGATACGCAGTATTTT CASRGLARTDTQYF
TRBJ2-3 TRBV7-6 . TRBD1 TGTGCCAGCAGCTTTGGGTCAGGACAGGGGTCAGATACGCAGTATTTT CASSFGSGQGSDTQYF
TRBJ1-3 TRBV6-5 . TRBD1 TGTGCCAGCAGGTACACGACAGGGGGCCTTGGAAACACCATATATTTT CASRYTTGGLGNTIYF
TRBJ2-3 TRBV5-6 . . TGTGCCAGCAGCTTATTTGGGCAGGGCTACACAGATACGCAGTATTTT CASSLFGQGYTDTQYF
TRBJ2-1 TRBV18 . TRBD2 TGTGCCAGCTCACCACCCGGGGGGGCTAAGTACAATGAGCAGTTCTTC CASSPPGGAKYNEQFF
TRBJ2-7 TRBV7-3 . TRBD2 TGTGCCAGCAGCCTGACCCCAGGCGGGGGCTACGAGCAGTACTTC CASSLTPGGGYEQYF
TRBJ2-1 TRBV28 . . TGTGCCAGCAGTCCTACCTACAATGAGCAGTTCTTC CASSPTYNEQFF
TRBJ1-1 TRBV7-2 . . TGTGCCAGCAGCATTGGGCCCACTGAAGCTTTCTTT CASSIGPTEAFF
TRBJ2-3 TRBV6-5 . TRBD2 TGTGCCAGCAGGGCCGGGACTAGCGGGACAGATACGCAGTATTTT CASRAGTSGTDTQYF
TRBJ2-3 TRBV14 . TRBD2 TGTGCCAGCAGCCAAGTAACTAGCGGGAGCCGTGGTACGCAGTATTTT CASSQVTSGSRGTQYF